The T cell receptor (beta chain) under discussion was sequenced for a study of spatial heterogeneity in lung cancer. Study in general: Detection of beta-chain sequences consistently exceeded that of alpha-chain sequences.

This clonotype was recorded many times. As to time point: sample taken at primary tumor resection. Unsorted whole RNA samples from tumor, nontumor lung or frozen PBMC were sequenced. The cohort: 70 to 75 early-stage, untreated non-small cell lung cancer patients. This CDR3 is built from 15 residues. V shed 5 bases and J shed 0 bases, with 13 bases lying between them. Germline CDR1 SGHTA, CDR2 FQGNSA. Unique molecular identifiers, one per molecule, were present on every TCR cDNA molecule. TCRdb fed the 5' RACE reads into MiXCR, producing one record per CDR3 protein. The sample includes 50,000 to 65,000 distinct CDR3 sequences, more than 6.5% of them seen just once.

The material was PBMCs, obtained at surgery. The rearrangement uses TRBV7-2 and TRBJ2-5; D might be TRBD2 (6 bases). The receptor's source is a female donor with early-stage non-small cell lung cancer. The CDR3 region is CASSPSRTNQETQYF. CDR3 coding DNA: TGTGCCAGCAGCCCATCCCGGACTAACCAAGAGACCCAGTACTTC.